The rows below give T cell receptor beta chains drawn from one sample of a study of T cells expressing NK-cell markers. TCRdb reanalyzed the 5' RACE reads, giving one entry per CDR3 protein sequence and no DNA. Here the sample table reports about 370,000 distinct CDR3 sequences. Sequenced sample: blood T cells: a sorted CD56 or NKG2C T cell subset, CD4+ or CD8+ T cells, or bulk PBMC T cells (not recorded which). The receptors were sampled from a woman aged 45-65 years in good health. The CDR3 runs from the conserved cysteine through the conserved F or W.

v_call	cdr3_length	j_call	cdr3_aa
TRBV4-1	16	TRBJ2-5	CASSQVPARESETQYF
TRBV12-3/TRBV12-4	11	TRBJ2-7	CASSQDREQYF
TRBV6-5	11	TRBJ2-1	CASSGGHEQFF
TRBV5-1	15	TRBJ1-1	CASSFRGRSSYEAFF
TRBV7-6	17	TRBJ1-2	CASSLLPPEGTNYGYTF
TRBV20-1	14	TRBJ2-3	CSAIAREPTDTQYF
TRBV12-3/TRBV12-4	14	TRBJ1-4	CASRRDRRNEKLFF
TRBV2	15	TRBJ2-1	CASRRLAGAYNEQFF
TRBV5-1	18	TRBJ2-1	CASSLSSEYGFANNEQFF
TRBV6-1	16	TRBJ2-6	CASMEGSRSGANVLTF
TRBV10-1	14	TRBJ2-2	CASKRERGTGELFF
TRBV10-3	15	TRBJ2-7	CAISEEAGDTYEQYF
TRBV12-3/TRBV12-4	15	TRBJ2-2	CASSRGGVNTGELFF
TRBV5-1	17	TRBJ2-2	CASSSSGLPGATGELFF
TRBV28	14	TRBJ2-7	CASKIAGQPYEQYF
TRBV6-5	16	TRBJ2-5	CASSYSPLATRETQYF
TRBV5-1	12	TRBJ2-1	CASSLSPSSQFF
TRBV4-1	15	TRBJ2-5	CASSQGTGDGETQYF
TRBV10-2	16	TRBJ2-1	CASSLSPGTSFNEQFF
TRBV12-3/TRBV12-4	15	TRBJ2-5	CASSLAAPGGETQYF
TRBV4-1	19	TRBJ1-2	CASSPRWGQIFTPIYGYTF
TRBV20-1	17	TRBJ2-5	CSARDPSGITVQETQYF
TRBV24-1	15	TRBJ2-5	CATSAVAGDLETQYF
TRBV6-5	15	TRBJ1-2	CASSSALRANYGYTF
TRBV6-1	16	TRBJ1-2	CASGWRVKGKADGYTF
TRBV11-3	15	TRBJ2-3	CASSPRGGGGDTQYF
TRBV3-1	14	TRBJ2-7	CASSPLGLANEQYF
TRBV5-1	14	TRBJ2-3	CASSQNAGTDTQYF
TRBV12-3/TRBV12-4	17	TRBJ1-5	CASSLPRGPFSNQPQHF
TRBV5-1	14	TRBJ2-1	CASSLAAGGTEQFF
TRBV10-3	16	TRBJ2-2	CAISGTSGSNTGELFF
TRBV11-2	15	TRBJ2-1	CASSLVLQLGNEQFF
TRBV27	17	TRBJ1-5	CASSFRAGGISNQPQHF
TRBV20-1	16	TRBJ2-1	CSARTSGRGGRNEQFF
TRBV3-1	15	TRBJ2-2	CASTYEGTNTGELFF
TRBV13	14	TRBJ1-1	CASSLRSIDTEAFF
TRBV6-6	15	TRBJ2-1	CASIAWGRGGNEQFF
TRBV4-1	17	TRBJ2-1	CASSQDGTETSYNEQFF
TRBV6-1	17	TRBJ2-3	CASSEALGQGAADTQYF
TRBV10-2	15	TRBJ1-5	CASSEGEGGNQPQHF
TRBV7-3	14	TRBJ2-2	CASSITRDTGELFF
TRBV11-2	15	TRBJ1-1	CASSPIRSENTEAFF
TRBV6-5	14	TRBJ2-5	CASSYSGLGETQYF
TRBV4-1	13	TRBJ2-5	CASSPGVLETQYF
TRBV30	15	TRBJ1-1	CAWTNLIKAGTEAFF
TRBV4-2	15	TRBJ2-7	CASSLTPGQRGEQYF
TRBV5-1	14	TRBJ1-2	CASSYLDRTYGYTF
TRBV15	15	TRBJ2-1	CATSSGTTNDNEQFF
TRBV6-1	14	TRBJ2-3	CASIRLAWADTQYF
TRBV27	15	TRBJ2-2	CASRGGLAGYGELFF
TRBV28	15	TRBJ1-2	CASSLFLDRQYGYTF
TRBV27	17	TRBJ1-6	CASRWTGGGFNNSPLHF
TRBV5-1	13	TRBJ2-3	CASQGARLDTQYF
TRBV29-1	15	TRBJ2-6	CSVAMVGSGANVLTF
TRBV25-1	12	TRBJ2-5	CASSVSEETQYF
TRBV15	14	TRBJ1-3	CATGHGDSGNTIYF